This passage covers 13 T cell receptor beta chains from one sample sequenced in a study of blood T cells in healthy people across ages (dated by TCRdb to the mid-2010s). Libraries were made using 5' RACE. Sequencer: Illumina HiSeq 2500. A second PCR of 7 to 11 cycles was performed with a sample-barcoded 5' primer and a J-beta primer mix. TCRdb passed the public sequencing reads through fastp at Q25 and MiXCR, retaining productive beta sequences. Entries that share a CDR3 protein sequence are merged under the most common genes and DNA. The sample yields 1.5 million to 2 million distinct CDR3 sequences; 28% were counted once. The leading ten clones occupy 6.5% to 8.5% of the sample. Sequencing input: blood. The receptors here all came from a woman aged 25 to 39 in good health.

There are many counts of this clonotype. The gene calls are TRBV5-6 and TRBJ2-7, with D unresolved. Looked up from germline, CDR1 is SGHDT and CDR2 is YYEEEE. CDR3 length equals 13 residues. Trimming removed 0 bases at V and 3 bases at J, with 7 bases between. The CDR3 DNA reads TGTGCCAGCAGCTTGGGCGATTACTACGAGCAGTACTTC. It is translated as CASSLGDYYEQYF.

This clonotype was seen ten or more times. CDR3 region: CASSLTILETQYF. In DNA form, the CDR3 reads TGTGCCAGCAGCTTAACCATTTTGGAGACCCAGTACTTC. This chain connects TRBV7-2 to TRBJ2-5; no reliable D call. The CDR3 length is 13 residues. The V gene's germline CDR1 is SGHTA and CDR2 FQGNSA. Trimming cost V 2 bases and J 5 bases, with 9 bases left between them.

This rearrangement joins TRBV7-2 to TRBJ2-1; TRBD2 matches at 9 bases. V lost 6 bases and J lost 7; bases outside the gene matches: 13. This CDR3 has 16 amino acids. Per the germline V gene, CDR1 is SGHTA and CDR2 is FQGNSA. The CDR3 loop is CASRDVAGVKGNEQFF. DNA for the CDR3: TGTGCCAGCAGAGATGTAGCGGGAGTAAAAGGGAATGAGCAGTTCTTC.

This chain joins TRBV20-1 and TRBJ2-1; TRBD2 agrees at 8 bases. V lost 3 bases, J lost 3 bases, and 4 bases stayed unmatched. The CDR3 is 14 amino acids. Germline V gene sequence: CDR1 DFQATT, CDR2 SNEGSKA (reference sequence). CDR3 sequence (DNA): TGCAGTGCTAGGCGGGCGGGGGGCTACAATGAGCAGTTCTTC. Its translation: CSARRAGGYNEQFF.

This clonotype was seen a handful of times. The chain recombines TRBV10-3 with TRBJ1-2; no clear D. CDR3 length: 14 residues. Germline-derived CDR1 and CDR2 are ENHRY and SYGVKD. In nucleotides, the CDR3 is TGTGCTTCCACGAAGCAGCCAGCTAACTATGGCTACACCTTC. Residues: CASTKQPANYGYTF.

This clonotype was seen a few times. CDR3 residues: CASSQDPPGAGGQETQYF. The CDR3 DNA follows: TGTGCCAGCAGCCAAGATCCACCAGGAGCGGGGGGTCAAGAGACCCAGTACTTC. This chain connects TRBV14 to TRBJ2-5; 9 positions match TRBD2. The CDR3 has 18 amino acids. After removal of 0 bases from V and 2 bases from J, the junction contained 10 bases not matched to a gene. Germline V lookup: CDR1 SGHDN, CDR2 FVKESK.

This clonotype was seen a handful of times. The chain couples TRBV30 to TRBJ1-2, with D possibly matching TRBD1 (6 bases). The CDR3 extends over 12 amino acids. Trimming removed 4 bases from V and 4 bases from J, with 10 bases in between. Per the germline V gene, CDR1 is GTSNPN and CDR2 is SVGIG (reference sequence). The CDR3 reads CAWKGGTYGYTF. CDR3 in DNA: TGTGCCTGGAAAGGGGGGACCTATGGCTACACCTTC.

This clonotype has more than one count but fewer than ten. The V gene is TRBV2, the J gene TRBJ2-1, with D perhaps matching TRBD2 (6 bases). CDR3 length: 18 amino acids. The V gene lost 6 bases and the J gene lost 3 bases, with 24 bases spanning the gap. CDR1 and CDR2 (germline): SNHLY, FYNNEI. CDR3: CASSISSVASFFYNEQFF. CDR3 DNA: TGTGCCAGCAGCATATCTAGCGTTGCTTCATTTTTCTACAATGAGCAGTTCTTC.

CDR3 DNA: TGTGCCAGCAGCAAAGCAGGGTCAATCAAGCGGGCCTCCTACGAGCAGTACTTC. Translation: CASSKAGSIKRASYEQYF. This sequence joins TRBV21-1 and TRBJ2-7; the D call in the table, TRBD2, was not verified against the DNA. TRBV21-1 is a pseudogene. This CDR3 is 18 amino acids long.

The table lists this clonotype with many counts. This rearrangement joins TRBV29-1 to TRBJ2-5, with a tentative D call TRBD2 (5 bases). Germline-derived CDR1 and CDR2 are SQVTM and ANQGSEA. The V end was cut by 2 bases, the J end by 5 bases, with 15 bases between. The CDR3 totals 14 residues. CDR3 nucleotide sequence: TGCAGCGTTGAACTCTCGAGGGTTGGGGAGACCCAGTACTTC. Residues: CSVELSRVGETQYF.

V gene TRBV29-1 combines with J gene TRBJ2-5; TRBD2 agrees at 15 bases. The V gene end was trimmed by 7 bases and the J gene end by 5 bases; junction bases not matched to a gene: 14. The CDR3 loop spans 17 amino acids. CDR1 and CDR2 from the germline V gene are SQVTM and ANQGSEA. CDR3 bases: TGCAGCGCTGTTCTTCCAGGACTAGCGGGAGGGCGGGAGACCCAGTACTTC. This gives the protein CSAVLPGLAGGRETQYF.

This clonotype was detected only a few times. This rearrangement joins TRBV7-9 to TRBJ2-7, with TRBD1 identical over 10 bases. Trimming cost V 0 bases and J 6 bases; bases outside gene matches: 20. The CDR3 contains 20 residues. Germline values: CDR1 SEHNR, CDR2 FQNEAQ (reference sequence). The CDR3 reads CASSLAWTRDRGRLDGEQYF. The CDR3 DNA follows: TGTGCCAGCAGCTTAGCTTGGACACGCGACAGGGGGCGTCTTGATGGCGAGCAGTACTTC.

V usage is TRBV14 and J usage is TRBJ2-3; tentatively, D is TRBD2 (5 bases). Germline V gives CDR1 SGHDN, CDR2 FVKESK. This CDR3 spans 15 amino acids. V lost 4 bases, J lost 4 bases, and 15 bases lay in between. CDR3 bases: TGTGCCAGCAGCCCGGGCCGGTGGACTCCAGATACGCAGTATTTT. Amino acids: CASSPGRWTPDTQYF.